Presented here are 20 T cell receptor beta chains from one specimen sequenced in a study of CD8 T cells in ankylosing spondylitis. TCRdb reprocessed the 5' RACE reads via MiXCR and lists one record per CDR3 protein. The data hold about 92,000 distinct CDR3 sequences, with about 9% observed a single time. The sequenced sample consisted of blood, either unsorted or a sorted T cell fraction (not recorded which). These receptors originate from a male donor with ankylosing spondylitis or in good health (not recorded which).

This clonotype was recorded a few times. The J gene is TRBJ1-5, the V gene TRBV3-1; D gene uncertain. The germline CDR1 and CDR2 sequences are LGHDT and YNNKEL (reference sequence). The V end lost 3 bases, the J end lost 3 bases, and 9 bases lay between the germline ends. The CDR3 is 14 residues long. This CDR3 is CASSQNTYNQPQHF. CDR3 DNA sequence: TGTGCCAGCAGCCAGAATACGTACAATCAGCCCCAGCATTTT.

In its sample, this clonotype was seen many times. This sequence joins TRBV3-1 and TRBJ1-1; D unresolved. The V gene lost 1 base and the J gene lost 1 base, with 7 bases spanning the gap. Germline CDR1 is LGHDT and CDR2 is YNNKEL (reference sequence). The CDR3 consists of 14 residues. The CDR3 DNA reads TGTGCCAGCAGCCAAGTCCACCGGAACACTGAAGCTTTCTTT. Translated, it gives CASSQVHRNTEAFF.

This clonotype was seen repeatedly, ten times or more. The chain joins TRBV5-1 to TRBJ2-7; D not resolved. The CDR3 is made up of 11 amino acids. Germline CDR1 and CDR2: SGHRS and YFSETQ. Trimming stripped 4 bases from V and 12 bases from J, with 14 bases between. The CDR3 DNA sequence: TGCGCCAGCAGCCCCGACGGTGGTCCGTACTTC. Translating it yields CASSPDGGPYF.

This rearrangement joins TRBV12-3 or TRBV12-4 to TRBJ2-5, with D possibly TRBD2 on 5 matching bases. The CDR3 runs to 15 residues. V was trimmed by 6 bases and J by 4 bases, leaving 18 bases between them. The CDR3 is CASSPGIPGAETQYF. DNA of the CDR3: TGTGCCAGCAGCCCGGGAATTCCCGGCGCAGAGACCCAGTACTTC.

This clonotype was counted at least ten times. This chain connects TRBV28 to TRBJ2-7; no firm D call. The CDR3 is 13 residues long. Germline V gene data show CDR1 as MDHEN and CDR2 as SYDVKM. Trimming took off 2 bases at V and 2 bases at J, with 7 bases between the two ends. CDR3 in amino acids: CASSLDRTYEQYF. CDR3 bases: TGTGCCAGCAGTTTAGACCGTACCTACGAGCAGTACTTC.

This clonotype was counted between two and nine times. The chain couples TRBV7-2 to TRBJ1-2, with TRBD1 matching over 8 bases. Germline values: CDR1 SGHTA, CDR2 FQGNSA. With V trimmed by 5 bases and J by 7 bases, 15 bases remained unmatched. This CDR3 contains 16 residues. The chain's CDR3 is CASSPVDLQGAPGYTF. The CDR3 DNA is TGTGCCAGCAGCCCCGTGGATCTCCAGGGGGCGCCTGGCTACACCTTC.

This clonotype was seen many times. CDR3 DNA: TGTGCCAGCAGCCCACAGGGATACAATCAGCCCCAGCATTTT. Protein: CASSPQGYNQPQHF. The rearrangement links TRBV12-3 or TRBV12-4 to TRBJ1-5; a weak D match, TRBD1 (6 bases). This CDR3 has 14 residues. The V end was cut by 6 bases, the J end by 3 bases, with 12 bases between.

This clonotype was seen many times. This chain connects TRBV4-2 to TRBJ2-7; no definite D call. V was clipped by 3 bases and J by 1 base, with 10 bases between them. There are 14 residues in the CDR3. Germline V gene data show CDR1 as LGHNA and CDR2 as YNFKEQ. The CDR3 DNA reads TGTGCCAGCAGCCATGGTGGACCATCCTACGAGCAGTACTTC. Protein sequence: CASSHGGPSYEQYF.

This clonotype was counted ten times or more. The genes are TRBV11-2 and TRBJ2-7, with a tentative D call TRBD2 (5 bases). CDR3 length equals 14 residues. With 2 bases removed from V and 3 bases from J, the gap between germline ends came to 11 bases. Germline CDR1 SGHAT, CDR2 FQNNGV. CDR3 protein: CASSLSGIHYEQYF. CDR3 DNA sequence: TGTGCCAGCAGCTTATCGGGGATACACTACGAGCAGTACTTC.

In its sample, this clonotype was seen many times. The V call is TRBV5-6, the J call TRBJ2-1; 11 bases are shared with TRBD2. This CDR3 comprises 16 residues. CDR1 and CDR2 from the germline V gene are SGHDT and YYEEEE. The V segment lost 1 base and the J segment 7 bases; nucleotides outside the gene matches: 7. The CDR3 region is CASSLLLAGGPNEQFF. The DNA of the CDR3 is TGTGCCAGCAGCTTGCTTCTAGCGGGGGGCCCAAATGAGCAGTTCTTC.

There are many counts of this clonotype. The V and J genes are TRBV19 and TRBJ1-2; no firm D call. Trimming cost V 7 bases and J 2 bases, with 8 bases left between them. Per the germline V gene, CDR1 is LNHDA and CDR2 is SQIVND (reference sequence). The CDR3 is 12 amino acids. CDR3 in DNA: TGTGCCAGTACTTACAAGAACTATGGCTACACCTTC. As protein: CASTYKNYGYTF.

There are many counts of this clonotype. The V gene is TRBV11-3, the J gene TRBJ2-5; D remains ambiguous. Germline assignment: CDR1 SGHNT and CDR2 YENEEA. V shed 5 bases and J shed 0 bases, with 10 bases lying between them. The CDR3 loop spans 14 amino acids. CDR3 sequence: CASSQRWYQETQYF. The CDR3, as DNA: TGTGCCAGCAGCCAGAGGTGGTACCAAGAGACCCAGTACTTC.

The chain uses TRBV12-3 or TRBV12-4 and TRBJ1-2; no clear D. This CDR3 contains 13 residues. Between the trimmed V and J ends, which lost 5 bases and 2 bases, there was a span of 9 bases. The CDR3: CASSQSGNYGYTF. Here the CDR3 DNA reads TGTGCCAGCAGTCAGTCGGGCAACTATGGCTACACCTTC.

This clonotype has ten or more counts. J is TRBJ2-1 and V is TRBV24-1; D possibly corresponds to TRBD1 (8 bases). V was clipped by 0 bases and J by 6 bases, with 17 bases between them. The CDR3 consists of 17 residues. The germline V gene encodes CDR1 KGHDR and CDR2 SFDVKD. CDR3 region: CATSDLLGQGGINEQFF. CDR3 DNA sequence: TGTGCCACCAGTGATTTGCTCGGACAGGGAGGGATCAATGAGCAGTTCTTC.

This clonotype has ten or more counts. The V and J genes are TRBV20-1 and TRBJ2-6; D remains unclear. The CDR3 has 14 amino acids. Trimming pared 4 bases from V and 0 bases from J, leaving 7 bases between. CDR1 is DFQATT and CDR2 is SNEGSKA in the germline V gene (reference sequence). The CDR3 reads CSANRNSGANVLTF. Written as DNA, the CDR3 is TGCAGTGCTAATCGAAACTCTGGGGCCAACGTCCTGACTTTC.

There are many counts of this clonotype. CDR3 in DNA: TGTGCCACCAGCAGAGATCCGGCAGCCCAAGAGACCCAGTACTTC. Its protein product is CATSRDPAAQETQYF. The chain uses TRBV15 and TRBJ2-5; D not certain. Germline V gene data show CDR1 as LNHNV and CDR2 as YYDKDF (reference sequence). V was cut by 0 bases and J by 1 base, with 9 bases left in between. The CDR3 extends over 15 amino acids.

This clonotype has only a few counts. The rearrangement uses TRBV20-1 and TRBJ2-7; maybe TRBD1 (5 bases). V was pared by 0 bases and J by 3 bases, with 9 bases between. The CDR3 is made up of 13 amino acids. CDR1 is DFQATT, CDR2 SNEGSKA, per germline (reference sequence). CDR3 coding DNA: TGCAGTGCTAGAGATGGCAGGGACTACGAGCAGTACTTC. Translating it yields CSARDGRDYEQYF.

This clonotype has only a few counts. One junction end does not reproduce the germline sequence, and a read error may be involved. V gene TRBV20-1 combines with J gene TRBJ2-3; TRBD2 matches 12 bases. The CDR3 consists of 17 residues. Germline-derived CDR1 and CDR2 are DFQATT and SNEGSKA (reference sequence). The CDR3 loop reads CCARLASGGARTDTQYF. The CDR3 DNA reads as TGCTGTGCTAGATTGGCTAGCGGGGGGGCCAGGACAGATACGCAGTATTTT.

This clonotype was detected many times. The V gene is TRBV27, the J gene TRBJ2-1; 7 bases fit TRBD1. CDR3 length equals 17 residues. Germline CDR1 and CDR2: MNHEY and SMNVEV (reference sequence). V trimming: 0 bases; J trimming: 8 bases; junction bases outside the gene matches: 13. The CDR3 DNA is TGTGCCAGCAGTTTATCATCTATCGACAGGGATGCGGATGAGCAGTTCTTC. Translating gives CASSLSSIDRDADEQFF.

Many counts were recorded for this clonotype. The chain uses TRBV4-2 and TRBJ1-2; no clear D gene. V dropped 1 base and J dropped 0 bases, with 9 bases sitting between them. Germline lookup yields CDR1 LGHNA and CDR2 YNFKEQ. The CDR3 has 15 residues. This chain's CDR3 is CASSQVTAPNYGYTF. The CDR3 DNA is TGTGCCAGCAGCCAAGTAACAGCTCCTAACTATGGCTACACCTTC.